Presented here are 15 T cell receptor beta chains from one specimen sequenced in a study of shared T cell receptors in the human thymus. The data were produced by immunoSEQ multiplex PCR, yet TCRdb's version contains in-frame clones alone and is incomplete. Of hundreds of thousands of clones listed, around nine tenths are singletons. This same sample was also part of a study on human thymus T cells.

The sequenced material came from thymocytes. The receptors were sampled from a boy in the first two years of life with a congenital heart defect.

The chain combines TRBV4-1 with TRBJ1-1; the D gene is possibly TRBD1 (5 bases). In germline, CDR1 is MGHRA, CDR2 YSYEKL. V lost 3 bases and J lost 1, with 15 bases in between. This CDR3 has 16 residues. The CDR3 loop is CASSQDPGGRNTEAFF. Here the CDR3 DNA reads TGCGCCAGCAGCCAGGACCCCGGGGGTCGGAACACTGAAGCTTTCTTT.

This clone came up a few times. The chain employs TRBV12-5 and TRBJ1-4; D uncertain. V dropped 5 bases and J dropped 10 bases, with 5 bases sitting between them. CDR1 is LGHNT, CDR2 FRNRAP, per germline. CDR3 size: 10 residues. The CDR3 here is CASGGRKLFF. For the CDR3, the DNA is TGTGCTAGTGGTGGGCGAAAACTGTTTTTT.

The chain recombines TRBV29-1 with TRBJ2-1; TRBD2 aligns across 9 bases. The CDR3 runs to 14 residues. Trimming cost V 1 base and J 2 bases; bases outside gene matches: 0. Germline values: CDR1 SQVTM, CDR2 ANQGSEA. This chain's CDR3 is CSVEGLAAYNEQFF. The CDR3 nucleotides are TGCAGCGTTGAAGGACTAGCGGCCTACAATGAGCAGTTCTTC.

In this sample, this clone turned up once. The CDR3: CASSSRGTSVADTQYF. In DNA form, the CDR3 reads TGTGCCAGCAGCTCCAGGGGGACTAGCGTGGCGGATACGCAGTATTTT. V is TRBV9 and J is TRBJ2-3, with 10 bases matching TRBD2. Germline V lookup: CDR1 SGDLS, CDR2 YYNGEE. The junction had 11 bases not matched to a gene; V was cut back by 4 bases and J by 6 bases. CDR3 length equals 16 residues.

The CDR3, as DNA: TGTGCCAGAAGTAACGTAGGGGGCGAGAATGAAAAACTGTTTTTT. The encoded protein is CARSNVGGENEKLFF. The rearrangement joins TRBV5-3 to TRBJ1-4, with TRBD1 matching over 7 bases. TRBV5-3 is placed among ORFs of uncertain function. This CDR3 comprises 15 residues. With 5 bases clipped from V and 5 bases from J, the junction kept 9 bases outside the gene matches.

The rearrangement joins TRBV9 to TRBJ2-2; weak D call: TRBD2 (5 bases). This CDR3 comprises 15 residues. V shed 3 bases and J shed 6 bases, with 15 bases lying between them. Germline loops: CDR1 SGDLS, CDR2 YYNGEE. Here the CDR3 reads CASSAPTLAPGELFF. The CDR3 region has the DNA TGTGCCAGCAGCGCCCCCACTCTAGCTCCCGGGGAGCTGTTTTTT.

The chain combines TRBV25-1 with TRBJ2-7; 7 nucleotides line up with TRBD2. The CDR3 extends over 16 amino acids. Germline V gene sequence: CDR1 MGHDK, CDR2 SYGVNS. V lost 3 bases and J lost 3; bases outside the gene matches: 11. The CDR3 DNA sequence: TGTGCCAGCAGTGACCCTCGGGGGGATAAAGACTACGAGCAGTACTTC. Its translation: CASSDPRGDKDYEQYF.

The rearrangement links TRBV7-2 to TRBJ1-5; maybe TRBD1 (6 bases). The ends were cut back, 5 bases at V and 4 bases at J, with 9 bases in the middle. Germline V CDR1 and CDR2: SGHTA, FQGNSA. The length of the CDR3 is 13 residues. The CDR3 is CASSTTGNQPQHF. In DNA, the CDR3 is TGTGCCAGCAGCACCACAGGGAATCAGCCCCAGCATTTT.

The chain joins TRBV6-1 to TRBJ2-4; TRBD1 aligns across 8 bases. This CDR3 contains 18 residues. Germline trimming cut 3 bases from V and 2 bases from J; bases unmatched to any gene: 12. CDR1 is MNHNS and CDR2 is SASEGT in the germline V gene. The CDR3 DNA reads as TGTGCCAGCAGTGATTGGGGTTCCCGGGACAGGCCCAAAAACATTCAGTACTTC. Residues: CASSDWGSRDRPKNIQYF.

The CDR3 region has the DNA TGTGCCAGCAGATTTACGAACACCGGGGAGCTGTTTTTT. This encodes CASRFTNTGELFF. The chain is built from TRBV5-5 and TRBJ2-2, with D hard to call. Germline assignment: CDR1 SGHKS and CDR2 YYEKEE (reference sequence). V shed 5 bases and J shed 0 bases, with 5 bases lying between them. The CDR3 covers 13 residues.

The chain combines TRBV7-4 with TRBJ1-2; D call uncertain. The CDR3 extends over 14 amino acids. Germline CDR1 SGHVT, CDR2 SQSDAQ. V dropped 8 bases and J dropped 8 bases, with 21 bases sitting between them. The CDR3 spells CASFPLLGKRGYTF. CDR3 DNA: TGTGCCAGCTTCCCCTTACTCGGAAAGAGGGGCTACACCTTC.

V and J are TRBV25-1 and TRBJ2-5; a possible D gene is TRBD1 (6 bases). The J call may be in error: the DNA end matches TRBJ2-7 better. CDR3 length: 13 amino acids. Looked up from germline, CDR1 is MGHDK and CDR2 is SYGVNS. CDR3 DNA: TGTGCCAGCCAGGGGCAGGAAAGGCGCGAGCAGTACTTC. Translated: CASQGQERREQYF.

The chain's CDR3 is CASNTYGELFF. The DNA for the CDR3 is TGTGCCAGCAACACATACGGGGAGCTGTTTTTT. The V call is TRBV6-1, the J call TRBJ2-2; D uncertain. The CDR3 consists of 11 residues. V was trimmed by 7 bases and J by 7 bases, leaving 7 bases between them. The germline V gene has CDR1 MNHNS and CDR2 SASEGT.

This chain uses TRBV25-1 with TRBJ1-2; TRBD1 agrees at 7 bases. Germline trimming cut 6 bases from V and 4 bases from J; bases unmatched to any gene: 14. The CDR3 consists of 16 residues. Germline V lookup: CDR1 MGHDK, CDR2 SYGVNS. CDR3: CASSAGGNQDIYGYTF. The CDR3 coding sequence is TGTGCCAGCAGCGCAGGGGGGAACCAAGACATCTATGGCTACACCTTC.

The CDR3 bases are TGTGCCACCAGCCCCTCCGTATCGGGAAGGAGGCTAGGCACAGATACGCAGTATTTT. It yields the protein CATSPSVSGRRLGTDTQYF. This chain connects TRBV15 to TRBJ2-3; D may be TRBD2 (5 bases). Deletions cut 5 bases from V and 1 base from J, with 25 bases between. CDR1 is LNHNV and CDR2 is YYDKDF in the germline V gene (reference sequence). The CDR3 consists of 19 residues.